One sample yielded the 26 T cell receptor gamma chains listed below, sequenced in a study of γδ T cells in repeated Plasmodium falciparum infection. Flow sorting of PBMC yielded separate Vgamma9/Vdelta2+ and Vdelta2-negative gammadelta T cell populations for bulk repertoire analysis. TCRdb fed the multiplex PCR reads to CATT. The table has 20,000 to 30,000 gamma-chain clones, less than 3.5% seen once. The sequenced sample consisted of gamma-delta T cells from blood. The receptors shown here come from a pool of human donors (malaria-infected and uninfected, not separated).

In its sample, this clone ranks as medium-sized. This chain uses TRGV4 with TRGJ1 or TRGJ2. Per germline, CDR1 EGSTGY and CDR2 YDSYTSSV. The CDR3 has 11 amino acids. Germline trimming cut 6 bases from V and 3 bases from J; bases unmatched to any gene: 2. DNA of the CDR3: TGTGCCACCTGGAGTTATTATAAGAAACTCTTT. It translates to CATWSYYKKLF.

Worth noting for this clone: The amino acid sequence in TCRdb belongs to a much larger clone and departs from this DNA's translation at residue 11, likely a sequencing read error; the sequence shown is translated from the DNA. The gene calls are TRGV4 and TRGJ1 or TRGJ2. CDR3 length: 13 residues. CDR1 is EGSTGY and CDR2 is YDSYTSSV in the germline V gene. The CDR3 nucleotides read TGTGCCACCTGGGATGGTTCCAATTATAAGAGACTCTTT. This sequence encodes CATWDGSNYKRLF.

There are many counts of this clone. TCRdb's listed protein matches a much larger clone and diverges from this DNA's translation at residue 9, likely through a read error; the protein shown comes from the DNA. This chain joins TRGV9 and TRGJ1 or TRGJ2. Trimming at V came to 7 bases and at J to 0 bases, leaving 18 bases not matched to a gene. The germline CDR1 and CDR2 sequences are GITISATS and ISYDGTV (reference sequence). This CDR3 spans 17 amino acids. This chain's CDR3 is CALCLHNRRPNYYKKLF. CDR3 nucleotide sequence: TGTGCCTTGTGTCTCCACAACCGACGACCGAATTATTATAAGAAACTCTTT.

Notes on this clone: Translating this DNA gives a protein that differs at residue 16 from the TCRdb one, which belongs to a much larger clone; a read error is likely, and the protein shown is this translation. The J gene went uncalled, whereas the V gene is TRGV9. Germline assignment: CDR1 GITISATS and CDR2 ISYDGTV (reference sequence). The length of the CDR3 is 17 residues. DNA of the CDR3: TGTGCCTTGTGGGAATTCTTGAAAGAGTTGGGCAAAAAAATCAAGTTATTT. The encoded protein is CALWEFLKELGKKIKLF.

Comment on this clone: The mismatch at residue 12 between this DNA's translation and the TCRdb protein of a much larger clone likely reflects a read error; the protein shown is translated from the DNA. This chain connects TRGV9 to TRGJP. Germline V gene lookup returns CDR1 GITISATS and CDR2 ISYDGTV (reference sequence). The CDR3 loop spans 15 amino acids. The CDR3 DNA is TGTGCCTTGTGGCTTCGGGAGTTGGGCAAAAAAACCAAGGTATTT. Its protein is CALWLRELGKKTKVF.

This clone was seen at least ten times. Germline is not matched at one junction end, which may reflect a read error. V is TRGV3 and J is TRGJ1 or TRGJ2. CDR3 length: 9 residues. Per the germline V gene, CDR1 is VTNTFY and CDR2 is YDVSTARD (reference sequence). The CDR3 loop reads CATWDRQVF. Written as DNA, the CDR3 is TGTGCCACCTGGGACAGGCAGGTCTTT.

This clone was recorded at least ten times. A read error is the likely source, as a far larger clone sits one nucleotide away. Other DNA sequences from this sample encode an identical CDR3 as well. The rearrangement uses TRGV2 and TRGJP2. Germline V gives CDR1 EGSNGY, CDR2 YDSYNSKV. The CDR3 sequence is 15 residues long. The CDR3 is CATWDGPGSDWIKTF. Here the CDR3 DNA reads TGTGCCACCTGGGACGGGCCGGGTAGCGATTGGATCAAGACGTTT.

With respect to this clone: The amino acid sequence in TCRdb belongs to a much larger clone and departs from this DNA's translation at residue 9, likely a sequencing read error; the sequence shown is translated from the DNA. The V gene is TRGV3, the J gene TRGJ1 or TRGJ2. Since TCRdb gives no J gene, matching the DNA to germline was used here to assign it. CDR3 length: 17 residues. J gave up 0 bases and V 0 bases, and 11 bases lay outside the gene matches. The germline CDR1 and CDR2 sequences are VTNTFY and YDVSTARD (reference sequence). CDR3: CATWDRRGGLNYYKKLF. CDR3 DNA sequence: TGTGCCACCTGGGACAGGCGAGGAGGTTTGAATTATTATAAGAAACTCTTT.

A few counts support this clone. This likely reflects a read error, since a far larger clone is one base away. The sample contains more than one DNA sequence encoding this CDR3. The chain combines TRGV9 with TRGJ1 or TRGJ2. TCRdb records no J gene; here it was assigned by comparing the DNA to germline. In germline, CDR1 is GITISATS, CDR2 ISYDGTV (reference sequence). This CDR3 is 14 amino acids long. The DNA for the CDR3 is TGTGCTTTGTGGGAGGTCCACCGTTGTTATAAGAAACTCTTT. Translated: CALWEVHRCYKKLF.

There are many counts of this clone. The TCRdb protein, from a much larger clone, departs from this DNA's translation at residue 6, likely by read error; the protein shown derives from the DNA. V gene TRGV9 combines with J gene TRGJ1 or TRGJ2. TCRdb does not report a J gene; here it was assigned by matching the DNA to germline references. The germline V gene has CDR1 GITISATS and CDR2 ISYDGTV (reference sequence). The length of the CDR3 is 17 residues. V lost 7 bases, J lost 0 bases, and 18 bases stayed unmatched. For the CDR3, the DNA is TGTGCCTTGTGTCTCAACAACCGACAACCGAATTATTATAAGAAACTCTTT. It is translated as CALCLNNRQPNYYKKLF.

Ten or more counts support this clone. The chain combines TRGV9 with TRGJ1 or TRGJ2. Germline V CDR1 and CDR2: GITISATS, ISYDGTV (reference sequence). Losses at the gene ends were 0 bases for V and 0 bases for J; bases not matched to a gene: 5. The CDR3 length is 15 residues. The chain's CDR3 is CALWEVQANYYKKLF. CDR3 DNA sequence: TGTGCCTTGTGGGAGGTGCAGGCGAATTATTATAAGAAACTCTTT.

This clone was found a few times. The protein that TCRdb holds for this DNA derives from a much larger clone and differs from the translated DNA at residue 7, which likely indicates a read error; the protein shown here is translated from the DNA. The rearrangement uses TRGV9 and TRGJ1 or TRGJ2. The J gene, not given by TCRdb, was assigned here from a germline match of the nucleotide sequence. The CDR3 runs 14 residues. The V and J ends lost 0 bases and 2 bases, in that order; junction bases with no gene match: 4. The germline gives CDR1 GITISATS, CDR2 ISYDGTV (reference sequence). The CDR3 loop reads CALWEVRYYYKKLF. CDR3 in DNA: TGTGCCTTGTGGGAGGTGAGGTATTATTATAAGAAACTCTTT.

There are many counts of this clone. A far larger clone is only one base removed, so a read error is likely. Other nucleotide sequences in the sample specify the same CDR3. V gene TRGV9 combines with J gene TRGJ1 or TRGJ2. Assignment of the J gene here rests on matching the DNA to germline, because TCRdb gives none. Germline V gene data show CDR1 as GITISATS and CDR2 as ISYDGTV (reference sequence). This CDR3 is 14 amino acids long. The CDR3 DNA reads as TGTGCTTTGTGGGCCCGTCCTCTTTATTATAAGAAACTCTTT. Translating gives CALWARPLYYKKLF.

Ten or more counts support this clone. This chain connects TRGV9 to TRGJ1 or TRGJ2. CDR1 is GITISATS and CDR2 is ISYDGTV in the germline V gene (reference sequence). This CDR3 comprises 14 residues. V lost 0 bases, J lost 6 bases, and 8 bases stayed unmatched. CDR3 coding DNA: TGTGCCTTGTGGGAGGTGCGAGGGTTTTATAAGAAACTCTTT. Translated: CALWEVRGFYKKLF.

This clone was counted many times. The chain has TRGV3 and TRGJ1 or TRGJ2. Germline CDR1 VTNTFY, CDR2 YDVSTARD (reference sequence). CDR3 size: 13 residues. V shed 1 base, J shed 3 bases, and the junction held 3 bases outside the gene matches. CDR3 DNA: TGTGCCACCTGGGACAGCCGTTATTATAAGAAACTCTTT. It yields the protein CATWDSRYYKKLF.

This clone was counted at least ten times. The protein in TCRdb stems from a much larger clone and differs at residue 14 from this DNA's translation, likely a read error; here the protein is translated from the DNA. V usage is TRGV9 and J usage is TRGJP. The CDR3 contains 17 residues. Germline CDR1 is GITISATS and CDR2 is ISYDGTV (reference sequence). As DNA, the CDR3 is TGTGCCTTGTGGGAGGTGCAAGGGGGGTTGGGCAAAAAAACCAAGGTATTT. This sequence encodes CALWEVQGGLGKKTKVF.

Only a few counts were recorded for this clone. TCRdb attributes to this sequence the protein of a much larger clone, which differs from the DNA translation at residue 9; a read error is likely, and the protein displayed is translated from the DNA. The gene calls are TRGV9 and TRGJ1 or TRGJ2. Matching the DNA to germline supplied the J gene, which TCRdb does not give. This CDR3 spans 14 amino acids. CDR1 is GITISATS, CDR2 ISYDGTV, per germline (reference sequence). The CDR3 reads CALWSLTNCYKKLF. The CDR3 bases are TGTGCCTTGTGGAGTTTGACGAATTGTTATAAGAAACTCTTT.

A note on this clone: A far larger clone is just one base off, so this is likely a read error. Within the sample, other DNA sequences also encode this same CDR3. The J gene went uncalled, whereas the V gene is TRGV9. Germline V gene lookup returns CDR1 GITISATS and CDR2 ISYDGTV (reference sequence). This CDR3 contains 13 residues. The CDR3 DNA reads TGTGCCTTGTGGGAGGTGCCATTGTATAAGAAGCTCTTT. This translates into CALWEVPLYKKLF.

This clone was observed many times. The TCRdb protein comes from a much larger clone and disagrees with this DNA's translation at residue 3, likely due to a read error; the protein given here is derived from the DNA. The V and J genes are TRGV4 and TRGJ1 or TRGJ2. The J gene was missing in TCRdb and was found by matching the end of the DNA to germline. This CDR3 is built from 13 residues. Germline CDR1 EGSTGY, CDR2 YDSYTSSV. The CDR3 sequence is CAAWDGYYYKKLF. The CDR3 DNA sequence: TGTGCCGCCTGGGATGGATATTATTATAAGAAACTCTTT.

This clone was seen at least ten times. TCRdb has a much larger clone's protein, which differs at residue 13 from the translation of this DNA, likely because of a read error; what is shown is the protein translated from the DNA. The chain combines TRGV9 with TRGJP. The J gene was not available in TCRdb and was assigned here by matching the DNA to germline segments. The CDR3 sequence is 17 residues long. Per germline, CDR1 GITISATS and CDR2 ISYDGTV (reference sequence). CDR3: CALWEFLKELGKRIKVF. CDR3 nucleotide sequence: TGTGCCTTGTGGGAATTCTTGAAAGAGTTGGGCAAAAGAATCAAGGTATTT.

A remark on this clone: This DNA's translation differs at residue 9 from TCRdb's protein, which comes from a much larger clone; a read error is likely, and the protein shown is translated from the DNA. The V and J genes are TRGV9 and TRGJP. TCRdb supplies no J gene; here it was assigned by aligning the nucleotide sequence to germline. Germline-derived CDR1 and CDR2 are GITISATS and ISYDGTV (reference sequence). The CDR3 is made up of 17 amino acids. In DNA, the CDR3 is TGTGCCTTGTGGGCCCCCATACAAGGGTTGGGCAAAAAAATCAAGGTATTT. Protein: CALWAPIQGLGKKIKVF.

On this clone: This likely reflects a read error, since a far larger clone is one base away. Other DNA sequences in the same sample also yield this CDR3. This sequence joins TRGV4 and TRGJP2. TCRdb is silent on the J gene; assignment here came from matching the DNA to germline. The germline CDR1 and CDR2 sequences are EGSTGY and YDSYTSSV. The junction had 9 bases not matched to a gene; V was cut back by 0 bases and J by 8 bases. The CDR3 extends over 15 amino acids. CDR3 protein: CATWDGRWSDWIKTF. As DNA, the CDR3 is TGTGCCACCTGGGATGGGCGATGGAGCGATTGGATCAAGACGTTT.

This clone was recorded many times. The protein held in TCRdb is that of a much larger clone and does not match this DNA's translation at residue 6, likely because of a read error; the protein shown is translated from the DNA. Here the V gene is TRGV9, but the J gene went uncalled. The length of the CDR3 is 10 residues. Germline assignment: CDR1 GITISATS and CDR2 ISYDGTV (reference sequence). The CDR3 sequence: CALWEGQVLF. Here the CDR3 DNA reads TGTGCCTTGTGGGAGGGGCAGGTACTCTTT.

A remark on this clone: TCRdb has a much larger clone's protein, which differs at residue 6 from the translation of this DNA, likely because of a read error; what is shown is the protein translated from the DNA. This sequence joins TRGV2 and TRGJ1 or TRGJ2. The V gene end was trimmed by 3 bases and the J gene end by 2 bases; junction bases not matched to a gene: 16. The CDR3 is 17 residues long. Per germline, CDR1 EGSNGY and CDR2 YDSYNSKV. CDR3 DNA sequence: TGTGCCACCTGGGACAGGCCATGCAAGTTGGATTATTATAAGAAACTCTTT. Its protein is CATWDRPCKLDYYKKLF.

This clone was found many times. The protein given by TCRdb reflects a much larger clone and differs at residue 10 from this DNA's translation, likely from a read error; the protein shown is the DNA's translation. The chain is built from TRGV4 and TRGJ1 or TRGJ2. Since TCRdb gives no J gene, matching the DNA to germline was used here to assign it. This CDR3 spans 13 amino acids. Looked up from germline, CDR1 is EGSTGY and CDR2 is YDSYTSSV. The CDR3 nucleotides are TGTGCCACCTGGGATGGCCTTTATTATAGGAAACTCTTT. Translating it yields CATWDGLYYRKLF.

This clone was seen ten or more times. The chain uses TRGV9 and TRGJ1 or TRGJ2. Trimming removed 1 base from V and 8 bases from J; junction bases left unmatched: 11. Germline lookup yields CDR1 GITISATS and CDR2 ISYDGTV (reference sequence). This CDR3 has 14 amino acids. CDR3 loop: CALWEVDGDNKKLF. CDR3 DNA: TGTGCCTTGTGGGAGGTCGACGGGGACAATAAGAAACTCTTT.